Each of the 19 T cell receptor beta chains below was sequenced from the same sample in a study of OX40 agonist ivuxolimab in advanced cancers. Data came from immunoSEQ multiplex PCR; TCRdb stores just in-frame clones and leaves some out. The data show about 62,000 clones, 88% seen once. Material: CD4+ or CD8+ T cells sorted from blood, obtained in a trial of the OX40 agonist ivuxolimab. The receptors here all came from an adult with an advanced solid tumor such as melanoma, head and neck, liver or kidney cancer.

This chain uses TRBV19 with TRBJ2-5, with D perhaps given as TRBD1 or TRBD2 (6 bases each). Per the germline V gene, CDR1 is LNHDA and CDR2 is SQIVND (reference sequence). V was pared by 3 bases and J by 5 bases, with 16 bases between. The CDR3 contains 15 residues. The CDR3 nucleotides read TGTGCCAGTAGTATGGCCCAAGGGGGGCACGAGACCCAGTACTTC. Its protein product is CASSMAQGGHETQYF.

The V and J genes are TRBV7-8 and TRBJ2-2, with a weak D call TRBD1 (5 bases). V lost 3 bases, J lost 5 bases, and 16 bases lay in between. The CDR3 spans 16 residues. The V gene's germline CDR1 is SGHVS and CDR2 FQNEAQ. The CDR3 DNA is TGTGCCAGCAGCTTTACCCAGGGTGATGGGACCGGGGAGCTGTTTTTT. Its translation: CASSFTQGDGTGELFF. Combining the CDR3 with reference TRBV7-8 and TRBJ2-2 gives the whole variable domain GAGVSQSPRYKVAKRGQDVALRCDPISGHVSLFWYQQALGQGPEFLTYFQNEAQLDKSGLPSDRFFAERPEGSVSTLKIQRTQQEDSAVYLCASSFTQGDGTGELFFGEGSRLTVL.

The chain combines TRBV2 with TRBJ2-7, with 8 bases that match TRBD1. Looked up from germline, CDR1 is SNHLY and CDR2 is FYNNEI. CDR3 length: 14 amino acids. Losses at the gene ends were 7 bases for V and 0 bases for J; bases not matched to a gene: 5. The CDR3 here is CASNWDRSSYEQYF. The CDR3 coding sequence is TGTGCCAGCAATTGGGACAGGAGCTCCTACGAGCAGTACTTC.

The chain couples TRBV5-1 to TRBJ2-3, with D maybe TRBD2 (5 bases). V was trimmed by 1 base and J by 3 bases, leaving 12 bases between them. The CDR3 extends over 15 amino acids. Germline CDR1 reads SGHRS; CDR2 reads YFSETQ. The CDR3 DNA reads TGCGCCAGCAGCTTGTTGGCGGGCGGGACAGATACGCAGTATTTT. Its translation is CASSLLAGGTDTQYF.

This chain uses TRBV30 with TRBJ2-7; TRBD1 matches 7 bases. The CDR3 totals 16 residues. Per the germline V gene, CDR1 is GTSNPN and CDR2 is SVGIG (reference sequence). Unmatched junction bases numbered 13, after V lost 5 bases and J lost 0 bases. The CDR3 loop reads CAWGQDSQRASYEQYF. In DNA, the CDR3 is TGTGCCTGGGGACAGGACAGTCAAAGGGCCTCCTACGAGCAGTACTTC.

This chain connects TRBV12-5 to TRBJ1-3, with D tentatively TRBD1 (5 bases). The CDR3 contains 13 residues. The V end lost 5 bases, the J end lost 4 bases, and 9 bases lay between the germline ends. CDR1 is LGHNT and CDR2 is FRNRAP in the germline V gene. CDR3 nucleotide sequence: TGTGCTAGTGGTGGGGGTTACGGAAACACCATATATTTT. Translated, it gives CASGGGYGNTIYF.

The chain's CDR3 is CASAATRTAADTQYF. The CDR3 DNA reads TGTGCCAGCGCCGCTACTCGGACAGCGGCTGATACGCAGTATTTT. The chain uses TRBV7-8 and TRBJ2-3, with a weak D call TRBD1 (6 bases). V was trimmed by 8 bases and J by 6 bases, leaving 21 bases between them. The CDR3 covers 15 residues. Germline values: CDR1 SGHVS, CDR2 FQNEAQ.

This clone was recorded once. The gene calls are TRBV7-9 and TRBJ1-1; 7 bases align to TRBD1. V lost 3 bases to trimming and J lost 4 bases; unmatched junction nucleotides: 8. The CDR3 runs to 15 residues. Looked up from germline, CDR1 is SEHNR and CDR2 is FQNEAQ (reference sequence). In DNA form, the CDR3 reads TGTGCCAGCAGCTTTTTAGGGGGCGAGAGCACTGAAGCTTTCTTT. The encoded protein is CASSFLGGESTEAFF. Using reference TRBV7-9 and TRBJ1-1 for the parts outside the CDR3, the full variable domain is DTGVSQNPRHKITKRGQNVTFRCDPISEHNRLYWYRQTLGQGPEFLTYFQNEAQLEKSRLLSDRFSAERPKGSFSTLEIQRTEQGDSAMYLCASSFLGGESTEAFFGQGTRLTVV.

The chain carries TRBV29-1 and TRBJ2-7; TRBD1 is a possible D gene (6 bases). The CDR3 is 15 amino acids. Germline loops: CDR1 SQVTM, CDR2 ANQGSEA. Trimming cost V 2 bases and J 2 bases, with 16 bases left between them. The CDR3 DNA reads TGCAGCGTTGAACGAACCTCTGGGGACACCTACGAGCAGTACTTC. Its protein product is CSVERTSGDTYEQYF.

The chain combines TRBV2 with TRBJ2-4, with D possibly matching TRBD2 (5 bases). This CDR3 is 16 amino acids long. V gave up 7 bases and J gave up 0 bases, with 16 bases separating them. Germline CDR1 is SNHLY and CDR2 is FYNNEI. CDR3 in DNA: TGTGCCAGCACTCCCGGAGGATCTCTAGCCAAAAACATTCAGTACTTC. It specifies CASTPGGSLAKNIQYF.

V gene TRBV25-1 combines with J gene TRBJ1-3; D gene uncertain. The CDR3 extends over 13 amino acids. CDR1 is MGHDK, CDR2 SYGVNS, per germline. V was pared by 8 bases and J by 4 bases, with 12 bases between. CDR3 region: CASGVGIGNTIYF. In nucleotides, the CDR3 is TGTGCCAGCGGTGTCGGGATCGGAAACACCATATATTTT.

The CDR3 sequence: CASSQVFGGAGLEANQPQHF. The CDR3 bases are TGCGCCAGCAGCCAAGTATTTGGGGGGGCAGGTCTAGAAGCCAATCAGCCCCAGCATTTT. The rearrangement links TRBV4-1 to TRBJ1-5; tentative D call: TRBD1 (6 bases). Trimming removed 1 base from V and 3 bases from J, with 25 bases in between. Germline CDR1 MGHRA, CDR2 YSYEKL. This CDR3 contains 20 residues.

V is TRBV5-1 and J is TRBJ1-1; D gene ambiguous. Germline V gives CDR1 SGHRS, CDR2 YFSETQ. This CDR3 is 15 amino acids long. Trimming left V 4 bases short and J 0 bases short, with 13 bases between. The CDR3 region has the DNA TGCGCCAGCAGCCAAGTGGCAGGCATGAACACTGAAGCTTTCTTT. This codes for CASSQVAGMNTEAFF. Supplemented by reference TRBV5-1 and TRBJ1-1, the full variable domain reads KAGVTQTPRYLIKTRGQQVTLSCSPISGHRSVSWYQQTPGQGLQFLFEYFSETQRNKGNFPGRFSGRQFSNSRSEMNVSTLELGDSALYLCASSQVAGMNTEAFFGQGTRLTVV.

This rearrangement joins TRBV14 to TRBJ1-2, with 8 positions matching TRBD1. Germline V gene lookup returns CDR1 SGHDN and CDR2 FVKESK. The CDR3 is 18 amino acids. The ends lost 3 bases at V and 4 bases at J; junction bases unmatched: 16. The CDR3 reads CASSQKRVGQGISYGYTF. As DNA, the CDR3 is TGTGCCAGCAGCCAGAAACGAGTTGGACAGGGTATCAGCTATGGCTACACCTTC.

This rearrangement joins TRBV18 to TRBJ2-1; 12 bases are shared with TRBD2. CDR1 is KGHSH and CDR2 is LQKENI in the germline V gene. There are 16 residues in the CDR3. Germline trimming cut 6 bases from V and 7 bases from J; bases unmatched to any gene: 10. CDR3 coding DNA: TGTGCCAGCTCTTTTCGACTAGCGGGAGTTGGAAATGAGCAGTTCTTC. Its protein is CASSFRLAGVGNEQFF.

The CDR3 coding sequence is TGCGCCAGCAGCTTTTCGGCCAGCTACAATGAGCAGTTCTTC. Protein: CASSFSASYNEQFF. The chain joins TRBV5-1 to TRBJ2-1; D not resolved. The germline V gene has CDR1 SGHRS and CDR2 YFSETQ. CDR3 size: 14 residues. Trimming took off 2 bases at V and 3 bases at J, with 9 bases between the two ends. Full variable domain (remainder filled in from reference TRBV5-1 and TRBJ2-1): KAGVTQTPRYLIKTRGQQVTLSCSPISGHRSVSWYQQTPGQGLQFLFEYFSETQRNKGNFPGRFSGRQFSNSRSEMNVSTLELGDSALYLCASSFSASYNEQFFGPGTRLTVL.

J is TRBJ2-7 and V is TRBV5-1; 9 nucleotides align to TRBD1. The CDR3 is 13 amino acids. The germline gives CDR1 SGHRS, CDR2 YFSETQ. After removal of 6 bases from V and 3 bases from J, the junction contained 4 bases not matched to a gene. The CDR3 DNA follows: TGCGCCAGCATGGGACAGGGAGTCTACGAGCAGTACTTC. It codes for CASMGQGVYEQYF.

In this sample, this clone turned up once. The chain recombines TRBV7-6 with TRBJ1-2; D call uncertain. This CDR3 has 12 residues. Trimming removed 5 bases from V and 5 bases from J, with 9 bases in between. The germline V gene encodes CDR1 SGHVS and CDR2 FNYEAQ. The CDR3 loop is CASSATTYGYTF. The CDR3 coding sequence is TGTGCCAGCAGCGCCACGACTTATGGCTACACCTTC.

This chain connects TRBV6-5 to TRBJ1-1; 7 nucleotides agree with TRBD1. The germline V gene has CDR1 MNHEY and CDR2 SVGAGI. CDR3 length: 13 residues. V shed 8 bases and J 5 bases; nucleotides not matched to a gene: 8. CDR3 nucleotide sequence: TGTGCCAGCGGGCGACAGGGTCGGACTGAAGCTTTCTTT. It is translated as CASGRQGRTEAFF.